The 27 T cell receptor beta chains presented below share a single source sample, sequenced in a study of beta chain features in type 1 diabetes. Their cognate antigens are unknown. Investigators reverse transcribed all isolated RNA, so they sequenced expressed TCRB transcripts. Method: immunoSEQ multiplex PCR; TCRdb's copy keeps in-frame clones and lacks some. Here the sample spans a few hundred thousand clones, around 13% being singletons. General study results and limits: All four CD4+ subsets of Type 1 diabetes patients contained TCRB CDR3s that were moderately but significantly shorter.

Material for sequencing was naive CD4+ T cells from blood. The receptors originated from a woman between 18 and 30 years old with type 1 diabetes.

This clone was recorded a few times. Its ends do not fully match the called genes, so a read error is possible. The V call is TRBV5-4, the J call TRBJ2-1; 11 bases are a match to TRBD2. This CDR3 is built from 17 residues. Germline loops: CDR1 SGHNT, CDR2 YYREEE (reference sequence). This CDR3 reads CASSQGAVGTSGNEQFF. In DNA form, the CDR3 reads TGCGCCAGCAGCCAAGGGGCTGTGGGGACTAGCGGAAATGAGCAGTTCTTC.

The J gene is TRBJ2-3, the V gene TRBV6-5; D might be TRBD2 (5 bases). The V gene lost 4 bases and the J gene lost 2 bases, with 7 bases spanning the gap. The CDR3 is 13 residues long. Per germline, CDR1 MNHEY and CDR2 SVGAGI. DNA for the CDR3: TGTGCCAGCAGTTTGACTAACACAGATACGCAGTATTTT. Translating it yields CASSLTNTDTQYF.

This clone occurred a few times. The chain couples TRBV9 to TRBJ2-5; TRBD2 matches 12 bases. V dropped 4 bases and J dropped 3; count of bases not matched to a gene: 7. The germline V gene encodes CDR1 SGDLS and CDR2 YYNGEE. The CDR3 runs to 16 residues. The CDR3: CASSQGSSGREETQYF. CDR3 DNA sequence: TGTGCCAGCAGCCAAGGGTCTAGCGGGAGGGAAGAGACCCAGTACTTC.

V gene TRBV2 combines with J gene TRBJ2-5; D gene uncertain. The CDR3 runs to 15 residues. CDR1 is SNHLY, CDR2 FYNNEI, per germline. V lost 7 bases to trimming and J lost 3 bases, with 18 bases between them. The CDR3 region is CASTGPVNRKETQYF. CDR3 DNA: TGTGCCAGCACTGGCCCCGTGAACCGCAAAGAGACCCAGTACTTC. The full variable domain, in which reference TRBV2 and TRBJ2-5 provide the parts outside the CDR3, is EPEVTQTPSHQVTQMGQEVILRCVPISNHLYFYWYRQILGQKVEFLVSFYNNEISEKSEIFDDQFSVERPDGSNFTLKIRSTKLEDSAMYFCASTGPVNRKETQYFGPGTRLLVL.

The chain links TRBV5-1 to TRBJ1-1; unclear D gene. Germline V gives CDR1 SGHRS, CDR2 YFSETQ. The CDR3 totals 15 residues. Trimming shortened V by 0 bases and J by 3 bases, and 12 bases separated the two germline ends. This chain's CDR3 is CASSLEASIYTEAFF. CDR3 nucleotide sequence: TGCGCCAGCAGCTTGGAAGCCTCGATCTACACTGAAGCTTTCTTT.

The chain couples TRBV7-2 to TRBJ1-5, with 9 bases aligning to TRBD1. This CDR3 has 16 residues. The V gene's germline CDR1 is SGHTA and CDR2 FQGNSA. V lost 4 bases, J lost 2 bases, and 6 bases stayed unmatched. The CDR3 DNA sequence: TGTGCCAGCAGCTCTAGGACAGGGGCGCGCAATCAGCCCCAGCATTTT. Its protein is CASSSRTGARNQPQHF.

V usage is TRBV11-3 and J usage is TRBJ2-3; 8 nucleotides align to TRBD1. CDR1 is SGHNT, CDR2 YENEEA, per germline. The CDR3 contains 14 residues. Germline trimming cut 5 bases from V and 3 bases from J; bases unmatched to any gene: 4. CDR3 DNA: TGTGCCAGCAGCCGACAGGGGTCTACAGATACGCAGTATTTT. Its translation: CASSRQGSTDTQYF.

This clone has only a few counts. The chain couples TRBV29-1 to TRBJ1-1, with D perhaps TRBD1 (6 bases). Trimming took off 3 bases at V and 0 bases at J, with 8 bases between the two ends. The germline CDR1 and CDR2 sequences are SQVTM and ANQGSEA. The CDR3 sequence is 13 residues long. The CDR3 spells CSVDRGMNTEAFF. DNA for the CDR3: TGCAGCGTTGATAGGGGGATGAACACTGAAGCTTTCTTT. The variable domain in full, completed from reference TRBV29-1 and TRBJ1-1, reads SAVISQKPSRDICQRGTSLTIQCQVDSQVTMMFWYRQQPGQSLTLIATANQGSEATYESGFVIDKFPISRPNLTFSTLTVSNMSPEDSSIYLCSVDRGMNTEAFFGQGTRLTVV.

This clone was seen only a few times. The J gene is TRBJ2-7, the V gene TRBV4-1; 10 bases match TRBD2. Germline loops: CDR1 MGHRA, CDR2 YSYEKL. CDR3 length equals 18 residues. Losses at the gene ends were 1 base for V and 2 bases for J; bases not matched to a gene: 11. The CDR3 region has the DNA TGCGCCAGCAGCCAAGGGGTCGCGGGACTAGCGTTCGCCTACGAGCAGTACTTC. Translating gives CASSQGVAGLAFAYEQYF.

This clone has just a few counts. The chain recombines TRBV7-9 with TRBJ1-2, with a possible D match to TRBD1 (5 bases). Trimming removed 5 bases from V and 8 bases from J, with 21 bases in between. Germline V CDR1 and CDR2: SEHNR, FQNEAQ (reference sequence). The CDR3 has 15 amino acids. CDR3 region: CASSAQGLLIGGYTF. DNA of the CDR3: TGTGCCAGCAGCGCCCAGGGACTGCTAATAGGGGGCTACACCTTC.

A few counts support this clone. The chain couples TRBV30 to TRBJ1-1; TRBD1 might be the D (5 bases). Trimming removed 1 base at V and 6 bases at J, with 21 bases between. The CDR3 covers 16 residues. Germline CDR1 reads GTSNPN; CDR2 reads SVGIG (reference sequence). DNA for the CDR3: TGTGCCTGGAGTGGGGGGGGGAAGGGCCGCTGGGCTGAAGCTTTCTTT. Its protein is CAWSGGGKGRWAEAFF.

This clone was found a few times. Here the CDR3 DNA reads TGTGCCTGGACGGGACTAGCGGGCGGGGAGCAGTACTTC. As protein: CAWTGLAGGEQYF. The V call is TRBV30, the J call TRBJ2-7, with 12 bases identical to TRBD2. This CDR3 region has 13 residues. V was pared by 4 bases and J by 7 bases, with 5 bases of the junction left unmatched. In germline, CDR1 is GTSNPN, CDR2 SVGIG (reference sequence).

The V and J genes are TRBV23-1 and TRBJ2-7; maybe TRBD1 (5 bases). TRBV23-1 is designated an ORF whose function remains uncertain. The CDR3 has 12 residues. V was shortened by 6 bases and J by 7 bases, with 13 bases between the two germline ends. As DNA, the CDR3 is TGCGCCAGCAGCGCTCCCGCAGGGGAGCAGTACTTC. Translating gives CASSAPAGEQYF.

This clone was seen more than once but under ten times. The chain recombines TRBV14 with TRBJ1-6; D remains unclear. Trimming cost V 6 bases and J 4 bases, with 7 bases left between them. The CDR3 totals 13 residues. Germline V gives CDR1 SGHDN, CDR2 FVKESK. The DNA of the CDR3 is TGTGCCAGCAGTGTGCAGTATAATTCACCCCTCCACTTT. It yields the protein CASSVQYNSPLHF. The full variable domain, with the rest looked up from reference TRBV14 and TRBJ1-6, is EAGVTQFPSHSVIEKGQTVTLRCDPISGHDNLYWYRRVMGKEIKFLLHFVKESKQDESGMPNNRFLAERTGGTYSTLKVQPAELEDSGVYFCASSVQYNSPLHFGNGTRLTVT.

This clone was seen a handful of times. The CDR3, as DNA: TGTGCCATCCAAGACAGTCGCTCCTACAATGAGCAGTTCTTC. Its translation: CAIQDSRSYNEQFF. The chain employs TRBV10-3 and TRBJ2-1, with D possibly matching TRBD1 (5 bases). V dropped 8 bases and J dropped 0 bases, with 11 bases sitting between them. Germline V gives CDR1 ENHRY, CDR2 SYGVKD. The CDR3 has 14 amino acids.

V gene TRBV28 combines with J gene TRBJ1-2; D not certain. Germline V lookup: CDR1 MDHEN, CDR2 SYDVKM. V shed 3 bases and J shed 8 bases, with 7 bases lying between them. The length of the CDR3 is 11 residues. CDR3 loop: CASSFQRGYTF. CDR3 sequence (DNA): TGTGCCAGCAGTTTCCAGAGGGGCTACACCTTC.

The chain joins TRBV21-1 to TRBJ1-2; the D call in the table, TRBD1, was not verified against the DNA. TRBV21-1 is a documented pseudogene. The CDR3 loop spans 19 amino acids. CDR3 protein: CASSKCTTGTGGGLVGYTF. DNA for the CDR3: TGTGCCAGCAGCAAATGTACCACCGGGACAGGGGGCGGCCTCGTTGGCTACACCTTC.

This sequence joins TRBV4-1 and TRBJ1-5, with D tentatively TRBD1 (5 bases). Germline CDR1 and CDR2: MGHRA and YSYEKL. The CDR3 loop spans 12 amino acids. V was trimmed by 8 bases and J by 3 bases, leaving 8 bases between them. The CDR3 DNA is TGCGCCAGCGGGACTGTCAATCAGCCCCAGCATTTT. Amino acid sequence: CASGTVNQPQHF.

The chain is built from TRBV5-1 and TRBJ1-2, with TRBD1 matching 8 bases. Trimming took 4 bases from V and 8 from J; bases not matched to a gene: 10. This CDR3 region has 14 residues. The germline gives CDR1 SGHRS, CDR2 YFSETQ. The CDR3 loop is CASSVQGDTEGYTF. As DNA, the CDR3 is TGCGCCAGCAGCGTACAGGGGGATACTGAAGGCTACACCTTC.

The V and J genes are TRBV4-3 and TRBJ1-2; a weak D match, TRBD1 (5 bases). V shed 1 base and J shed 4 bases, with 13 bases lying between them. The germline V gene has CDR1 LGHNA and CDR2 YSLEER. The CDR3 extends over 15 amino acids. The CDR3 protein is CASSQGTSGVYGYTF. In DNA form, the CDR3 reads TGCGCCAGCAGCCAAGGGACAAGCGGGGTCTATGGCTACACCTTC.

This clone was recorded a few times. The chain has TRBV7-2 and TRBJ2-5; no clear D. CDR1 and CDR2 (germline): SGHTA, FQGNSA. CDR3 length: 12 residues. Trimming stripped 5 bases from V and 2 bases from J, with 6 bases between. This CDR3 is CASSPQQETQYF. The CDR3 bases are TGTGCCAGCAGCCCCCAGCAAGAGACCCAGTACTTC.

This chain uses TRBV4-2 with TRBJ1-1, with a weak D call TRBD1 (5 bases). The germline V gene encodes CDR1 LGHNA and CDR2 YNFKEQ. Trimming removed 1 base at V and 5 bases at J, with 14 bases between. This CDR3 has 15 amino acids. In DNA form, the CDR3 reads TGTGCCAGCAGCCAAGCGTGGGGGGTAGGGACTGAAGCTTTCTTT. Its protein is CASSQAWGVGTEAFF.

The chain carries TRBV30 and TRBJ1-2; TRBD1 matches at 7 bases. V dropped 0 bases and J dropped 8; count of bases not matched to a gene: 6. Germline V gene lookup returns CDR1 GTSNPN and CDR2 SVGIG (reference sequence). The CDR3 has 13 amino acids. CDR3 protein: CAWSVQGLDGYTF. In DNA form, the CDR3 reads TGTGCCTGGAGTGTACAGGGGCTAGACGGCTACACCTTC.

The chain is built from TRBV4-3 and TRBJ1-5, with a weak D call TRBD1 (6 bases). The germline V gene has CDR1 LGHNA and CDR2 YSLEER. The CDR3 loop spans 15 amino acids. The V and J ends lost 0 bases and 5 bases respectively, with 11 bases between them. Written as DNA, the CDR3 is TGCGCCAGCAGCCAAGATTTGGGGGGGCATCAGCCCCAGCATTTT. It specifies CASSQDLGGHQPQHF.

The chain combines TRBV28 with TRBJ2-5, with 7 bases identical to TRBD2. Germline CDR1 is MDHEN and CDR2 is SYDVKM. The CDR3 is 14 amino acids. J lost 5 bases, V lost 7 bases, and 10 bases had no gene match. CDR3 sequence reads: CASTLGGSVETQYF. CDR3 DNA: TGTGCCAGCACCCTGGGGGGGTCGGTTGAGACCCAGTACTTC. The complete variable domain, with remaining parts taken from reference TRBV28 and TRBJ2-5, reads DVKVTQSSRYLVKRTGEKVFLECVQDMDHENMFWYRQDPGLGLRLIYFSYDVKMKEKGDIPEGYSVSREKKERFSLILESASTNQTSMYLCASTLGGSVETQYFGPGTRLLVL.

This clone was counted a few times. V and J are TRBV29-1 and TRBJ1-4; D not resolved. This CDR3 spans 15 amino acids. The ends were cut back, 5 bases at V and 4 bases at J, with 17 bases in the middle. Germline assignment: CDR1 SQVTM and CDR2 ANQGSEA. This chain's CDR3 is CSVMIGSTSNEKLFF. CDR3 bases: TGCAGCGTTATGATCGGGTCAACAAGTAATGAAAAACTGTTTTTT.

The chain's CDR3 is CASSMDRGLGYTF. The CDR3 region has the DNA TGTGCCAGCAGTATGGACAGGGGGCTTGGCTACACCTTC. This sequence joins TRBV6-4 and TRBJ1-2; 11 positions match TRBD1. The CDR3 contains 13 residues. Germline CDR1 reads MRHNA; CDR2 reads SNTAGT. After removal of 5 bases from V and 7 bases from J, the junction contained 3 bases not matched to a gene.